This TCR beta chain was identified during a study of control samples from healthy donors and cancer patients. Clones were read by immunoSEQ multiplex PCR, and TCRdb kept only the in-frame ones, dropping some. The sample yields 100,000 to 150,000 clones, 75% to 95% seen once. The J segment lost 13 bases and the V segment lost 3 bases, leaving 2 bases of the junction unmatched. Germline-derived CDR1 and CDR2 are SGDLS and YYNGEE. The CDR3 covers 12 residues. The material sequenced was blood. This TCR came from a man between 18 and 29 years old in good health. The rearrangement links TRBV9 to TRBJ1-6, with 9 bases matching TRBD1. CDR3 sequence: CASSGTGAPLHF. The CDR3 DNA reads TGTGCCAGCAGCGGGACAGGGGCGCCCCTCCACTTT.